These 27 T cell receptor beta chains share one sample of origin, sequenced in a study of blood T cell repertoires in COVID-19. Some clones are missing from TCRdb's copy, which holds only in-frame ones; the method was immunoSEQ multiplex PCR. The table records under 250,000 clones, roughly four fifths of them present only once. Sequenced sample: peripheral blood. These TCRs come from a man between 45 and 60 years old with acute or convalescent COVID-19.

This clone was seen once. The rearrangement joins TRBV10-3 to TRBJ2-2, with a tentative D call TRBD1 (5 bases). V gave up 6 bases and J gave up 1 base, with 9 bases separating them. Germline loops: CDR1 ENHRY, CDR2 SYGVKD. This CDR3 spans 14 amino acids. CDR3 sequence (DNA): TGTGCCATCAGGGACAACAAGAACACCGGGGAGCTGTTTTTT. Translated: CAIRDNKNTGELFF.

The rearrangement uses TRBV19 and TRBJ2-7, with 9 bases that match TRBD1. The germline V gene has CDR1 LNHDA and CDR2 SQIVND (reference sequence). The CDR3 sequence is 15 residues long. J lost 4 bases, V lost 5 bases, and 9 bases had no gene match. CDR3: CASSPRTGAFYEQYF. CDR3 nucleotides: TGTGCCAGTAGTCCTCGGACAGGGGCTTTTTACGAGCAGTACTTC.

The chain joins TRBV2 to TRBJ2-1, with 10 bases identical to TRBD1. Per the germline V gene, CDR1 is SNHLY and CDR2 is FYNNEI. The V segment lost 6 bases and the J segment 8 bases; nucleotides outside the gene matches: 10. The CDR3 consists of 15 residues. CDR3 coding DNA: TGTGCCAGCAGCCAGGGACAGGGGCCATGGGATGAGCAGTTCTTC. Translating gives CASSQGQGPWDEQFF.

This chain uses TRBV10-3 with TRBJ2-7; 10 nucleotides line up with TRBD2. Germline CDR1 and CDR2: ENHRY and SYGVKD. CDR3 size: 16 residues. The junction had 13 bases not matched to a gene; V was cut back by 6 bases and J by 5 bases. This CDR3 is CAISRTSGAPRNEQYF. CDR3 bases: TGTGCCATCAGCCGGACTAGCGGTGCCCCCCGGAACGAGCAGTACTTC.

The CDR3 here is CASSTGISNQPQHF. DNA of the CDR3: TGTGCCAGCAGTACAGGGATTAGCAATCAGCCCCAGCATTTT. The chain combines TRBV2 with TRBJ1-5, with D possibly TRBD1 on 6 matching bases. V lost 5 bases to trimming and J lost 0 bases, with 8 bases between them. CDR1 and CDR2 (germline): SNHLY, FYNNEI. This CDR3 region has 14 residues. The whole variable domain, remainder taken from reference TRBV2 and TRBJ1-5, is EPEVTQTPSHQVTQMGQEVILRCVPISNHLYFYWYRQILGQKVEFLVSFYNNEISEKSEIFDDQFSVERPDGSNFTLKIRSTKLEDSAMYFCASSTGISNQPQHFGDGTRLSIL.

The rearrangement links TRBV5-5 to TRBJ2-7, with TRBD1 matching over 9 bases. The CDR3 is 14 amino acids. Germline CDR1 SGHKS, CDR2 YYEKEE (reference sequence). Unmatched junction bases numbered 3, after V lost 3 bases and J lost 2 bases. The CDR3 nucleotides are TGTGCCAGCAGCTCCAGGGACAGGGCCTACGAGCAGTACTTC. Translation: CASSSRDRAYEQYF. The full variable domain, its missing parts supplied by reference TRBV5-5 and TRBJ2-7, is DAGVTQSPTHLIKTRGQQVTLRCSPISGHKSVSWYQQVLGQGPQFIFQYYEKEERGRGNFPDRFSARQFPNYSSELNVNALLLGDSALYLCASSSRDRAYEQYFGPGTRLTVT.

The chain recombines TRBV7-2 with TRBJ1-5, with D possibly TRBD1 on 5 matching bases. V lost 2 bases and J 4 bases, leaving 12 bases between the germline ends. Germline assignment: CDR1 SGHTA and CDR2 FQGNSA. The CDR3 is 15 residues long. This CDR3 is CASSLWGSGNQPQHF. As DNA, the CDR3 is TGTGCCAGCAGCTTATGGGGTTCAGGGAATCAGCCCCAGCATTTT.

This chain joins TRBV9 and TRBJ2-5; 9 bases line up with TRBD2. V was clipped by 0 bases and J by 5 bases; unmatched bases: 5. Germline V gene lookup returns CDR1 SGDLS and CDR2 YYNGEE. The CDR3 totals 15 residues. In DNA, the CDR3 is TGTGCCAGCAGCGTAGGCGGGGGGGCCGTGGAGACCCAGTACTTC. Amino acids: CASSVGGGAVETQYF.

This clone was seen a single time. The chain is built from TRBV11-1 and TRBJ2-1; a possible D gene is TRBD1 (6 bases). In germline, CDR1 is SGHAT, CDR2 FQDESV (reference sequence). The ends were cut back, 3 bases at V and 5 bases at J, with 11 bases in the middle. The CDR3 sequence is 14 residues long. The CDR3 sequence: CASSFGQLNNEQFF. DNA for the CDR3: TGTGCCAGCAGCTTCGGACAGCTAAACAATGAGCAGTTCTTC.

The chain couples TRBV10-3 to TRBJ1-5, with a tentative D call TRBD1 (6 bases). The V gene's germline CDR1 is ENHRY and CDR2 SYGVKD. V was clipped by 4 bases and J by 4 bases, with 14 bases between them. This CDR3 contains 15 residues. CDR3 coding DNA: TGTGCCATCAGTGTTCCGGACAGCCTAAATCAGCCCCAGCATTTT. Its protein is CAISVPDSLNQPQHF.

The chain is built from TRBV24-1 and TRBJ1-1; tentative D call: TRBD1 (5 bases). This CDR3 is built from 15 residues. Germline CDR1 reads KGHDR; CDR2 reads SFDVKD. Trimming pared 3 bases from V and 2 bases from J, leaving 12 bases between. CDR3 nucleotides: TGTGCCACCAGTGATGCCGCAAGGGGAAACACTGAAGCTTTCTTT. Its translation is CATSDAARGNTEAFF.

Worth noting for this clone: The junction and the germline gene differ at one end; a read error may be behind it. The chain carries TRBV2 and TRBJ2-5; weak D call: TRBD2 (6 bases). This CDR3 comprises 13 residues. Germline V gene sequence: CDR1 SNHLY, CDR2 FYNNEI. The CDR3 DNA reads as TGTGCCAGCAGAGAAGAGAAACTAGCCCACCAGTACTTC. This sequence encodes CASREEKLAHQYF.

A single count supports this clone. The rearrangement links TRBV20-1 to TRBJ2-7; TRBD2 matches 7 bases. Germline values: CDR1 DFQATT, CDR2 SNEGSKA (reference sequence). V dropped 3 bases and J dropped 3; count of bases not matched to a gene: 11. The CDR3 spans 15 residues. The CDR3: CSASDPKRGSYEQYF. In nucleotides, the CDR3 is TGCAGTGCTAGTGACCCGAAACGCGGGAGCTACGAGCAGTACTTC.

The V gene is TRBV7-9, the J gene TRBJ1-2; D not certain. Germline CDR1 is SEHNR and CDR2 is FQNEAQ (reference sequence). This CDR3 comprises 14 residues. Trimming removed 4 bases from V and 8 bases from J, with 17 bases in between. For the CDR3, the DNA is TGTGCCAGCAGCTCGTCGTCGACAAGTTGGGGCTACACCTTC. This encodes CASSSSSTSWGYTF.

The V and J genes are TRBV24-1 and TRBJ2-2, with 8 positions matching TRBD2. Looked up from germline, CDR1 is KGHDR and CDR2 is SFDVKD. V trimming: 4 bases; J trimming: 7 bases; junction bases outside the gene matches: 7. The CDR3 is 15 amino acids. The CDR3 DNA follows: TGTGCCACCAGTGACCCGACTAGCGCCGGCGGGGAGCTGTTTTTT. This gives the protein CATSDPTSAGGELFF.

The genes are TRBV30 and TRBJ1-2, with a weak D call TRBD1 (5 bases). Trimming stripped 3 bases from V and 8 bases from J, with 16 bases between. The CDR3 runs 13 residues. CDR1 is GTSNPN, CDR2 SVGIG, per germline (reference sequence). The CDR3 DNA follows: TGTGCCTGGAGGGAATTGGGGGGGGTCGGCTACACCTTC. Translated, it gives CAWRELGGVGYTF.

The genes are TRBV15 and TRBJ2-5; 7 positions match TRBD1. Germline CDR1 LNHNV, CDR2 YYDKDF (reference sequence). The CDR3 is 17 amino acids. Trimming cost V 1 base and J 2 bases; bases outside gene matches: 10. The CDR3 reads CATSRGGQTGVQETQYF. The CDR3 DNA reads TGTGCCACCAGCAGAGGGGGACAGACCGGGGTACAAGAGACCCAGTACTTC.

This clone was picked up one time. The chain employs TRBV27 and TRBJ1-5, with 8 bases aligning to TRBD1. CDR3 size: 14 residues. The ends lost 8 bases at V and 5 bases at J; junction bases unmatched: 8. The germline CDR1 and CDR2 sequences are MNHEY and SMNVEV (reference sequence). The CDR3 is CASGLTGEDQPQHF. DNA of the CDR3: TGTGCCAGCGGATTGACAGGGGAAGATCAGCCCCAGCATTTT.

The genes are TRBV2 and TRBJ1-6, with TRBD1 matching over 9 bases. The CDR3 sequence is 13 residues long. J gave up 9 bases and V 11 bases, and 8 bases lay outside the gene matches. Germline loops: CDR1 SNHLY, CDR2 FYNNEI. The CDR3 region has the DNA TGTGCCGCAAGACAGGGGGAAGTTTCACCCCTCCACTTT. It specifies CAARQGEVSPLHF.

This clone was counted between two and nine times. The chain carries TRBV28 and TRBJ1-5; 7 nucleotides match TRBD1. J lost 0 bases, V lost 6 bases, and 17 bases had no gene match. CDR3 length: 19 amino acids. Germline V gene data show CDR1 as MDHEN and CDR2 as SYDVKM. The CDR3 loop reads CASRTPLGQDQNSNQPQHF. The CDR3 region has the DNA TGTGCCAGCAGGACACCCTTAGGACAGGACCAAAATAGCAATCAGCCCCAGCATTTT.

V usage is TRBV28 and J usage is TRBJ1-5; TRBD1 matches at 9 bases. Trimming at V came to 5 bases and at J to 2 bases, leaving 10 bases not matched to a gene. Germline-derived CDR1 and CDR2 are MDHEN and SYDVKM. This CDR3 is built from 17 residues. CDR3 amino acids: CASSTPGTGWGNQPQHF. CDR3 bases: TGTGCCAGCAGTACCCCCGGGACAGGGTGGGGCAATCAGCCCCAGCATTTT.

The chain carries TRBV27 and TRBJ2-1; 9 bases line up with TRBD1. After removal of 10 bases from V and 4 bases from J, the junction contained 8 bases not matched to a gene. The CDR3 covers 14 residues. In germline, CDR1 is MNHEY, CDR2 SMNVEV (reference sequence). CDR3 DNA sequence: TGTGCCACATCGGGGACAGGGCTATACAATGAGCAGTTCTTC. The encoded protein is CATSGTGLYNEQFF.

The chain couples TRBV3-1 (or the pseudogene TRBV3-2) to TRBJ2-7; 7 bases fit TRBD2. V shed 0 bases and J 0 bases; nucleotides not matched to a gene: 5. The CDR3 sequence is 16 residues long. Germline assignment: CDR1 LGHDT and CDR2 YNNKEL (reference sequence). CDR3 nucleotides: TGTGCCAGCAGCCAAGATCCCGGGAGGAGCTCCTACGAGCAGTACTTC. It codes for CASSQDPGRSSYEQYF.

The V call is TRBV5-6, the J call TRBJ2-2, with D perhaps TRBD1 (5 bases). V was trimmed by 1 base and J by 6 bases, leaving 13 bases between them. The CDR3 is 15 residues long. Germline V gene lookup returns CDR1 SGHDT and CDR2 YYEEEE. CDR3 DNA: TGTGCCAGCAGCTTGATAGGGGCCGAGGCCGGGGAGCTGTTTTTT. Translation: CASSLIGAEAGELFF.

Here the CDR3 reads CASSSWDRGFYGYTF. The CDR3 DNA follows: TGTGCCAGCAGCTCCTGGGACAGGGGTTTCTATGGCTACACCTTC. The chain joins TRBV7-2 to TRBJ1-2; 10 bases map to TRBD1. Per germline, CDR1 SGHTA and CDR2 FQGNSA. CDR3 length equals 15 residues. The V gene end was trimmed by 4 bases and the J gene end by 4 bases; junction bases not matched to a gene: 6.

V is TRBV19 and J is TRBJ2-7, with 16 bases fitting TRBD2. Unmatched junction bases numbered 7, after V lost 1 base and J lost 4 bases. The length of the CDR3 is 18 residues. Germline CDR1 LNHDA, CDR2 SQIVND (reference sequence). The CDR3 DNA reads as TGTGCCAGTAGTATAGGGGGAACGGGACTAGCGGGAGGGTACGAGCAGTACTTC. It specifies CASSIGGTGLAGGYEQYF.

The gene calls are TRBV4-1 and TRBJ2-7; 14 nucleotides align to TRBD2. Looked up from germline, CDR1 is MGHRA and CDR2 is YSYEKL. The CDR3 is made up of 16 amino acids. After removal of 2 bases from V and 3 bases from J, the junction contained 3 bases not matched to a gene. In DNA, the CDR3 is TGCGCCAGCAGCCAACAGACTAGCGGGAGGGTCTACGAGCAGTACTTC. It translates to CASSQQTSGRVYEQYF.